The 4 T cell receptor beta chains presented below share a single source sample, sequenced in a study of CD8 T cells in ankylosing spondylitis. TCRdb re-derived calls from the 5' RACE reads in MiXCR, one entry per CDR3 protein. Of approximately 13,000 distinct CDR3 sequences detected, 2.8% appear once; the ten largest clones hold roughly 10%. Sequenced sample: blood, either unsorted or a sorted T cell fraction (not recorded which). The receptor set was obtained from a male donor with ankylosing spondylitis or in good health (not recorded which).

The chain carries TRBV9 and TRBJ2-2; 7 nucleotides agree with TRBD1. Germline lookup yields CDR1 SGDLS and CDR2 YYNGEE. With 3 bases clipped from V and 5 bases from J, the junction kept 4 bases outside the gene matches. The CDR3 is 14 amino acids. CDR3 sequence (DNA): TGTGCCAGCAGCGCCGACAGGGTAACCGGGGAGCTGTTTTTT. It encodes CASSADRVTGELFF. The complete variable domain, with remaining parts taken from reference TRBV9 and TRBJ2-2, reads DSGVTQTPKHLITATGQRVTLRCSPRSGDLSVYWYQQSLDQGLQFLIQYYNGEERAKGNILERFSAQQFPDLHSELNLSSLELGDSALYFCASSADRVTGELFFGEGSRLTVL.

The sample holds many counts of this clonotype. The J gene is TRBJ2-1, the V gene TRBV9, with 16 positions matching TRBD2. The CDR3 has 17 amino acids. V was clipped by 3 bases and J by 6 bases; unmatched bases: 6. Germline lookup yields CDR1 SGDLS and CDR2 YYNGEE. Written as DNA, the CDR3 is TGTGCCAGCAGCGCCATGGGACTAGCGGGGGGGTCCAATGAGCAGTTCTTC. Encoded protein: CASSAMGLAGGSNEQFF.

This clonotype was picked up many times. This chain links TRBV9 with TRBJ1-6; tentative D call: TRBD1 (6 bases). Germline assignment: CDR1 SGDLS and CDR2 YYNGEE. Between the trimmed V and J ends, which lost 4 bases and 8 bases, there was a span of 13 bases. This CDR3 region has 14 residues. In DNA, the CDR3 is TGTGCCAGCAGCACAGGACAGCAATATTCACCCCTCCACTTT. Translating gives CASSTGQQYSPLHF.

This clonotype was seen many times. At one end, the junction sequence differs from germline, possibly due to a read error. The CDR3 coding sequence is TGTGCCTGCAGCGCAGGGGGTGCTAGCAATCAGCCCCAGCATTTT. As protein: CACSAGGASNQPQHF. The chain couples TRBV9 to TRBJ1-5; 7 bases align to TRBD1. CDR1 and CDR2 from the germline V gene are SGDLS and YYNGEE. The CDR3 contains 15 residues.